The T cell receptor (beta chain) under discussion was sequenced for a study of blood T cells in healthy people across ages. Study-wide findings and caveats: Researchers judged that diversity estimates from one million T cells fell short of true values. Versus aged donors, long-lived donors had higher diversity and more naive CD4+ cells. A roughly linear fall in TCR beta diversity per million T cells was seen with increasing age.

This clonotype was detected once. Its antigen is unidentified. No fewer than 6 micrograms of total RNA were isolated from every sample. A sample-barcoded 5' primer and a J-beta primer mix were used in a second PCR of roughly 7 to 11 cycles. One entry per CDR3 protein results from TCRdb running MiXCR on the 5' RACE reads. The sample contains fewer than 1.5 million distinct CDR3 sequences, 40% to 50% of which appear only once. The sequence derives from a woman aged 18-29 years in good health. The sample consisted of blood.

The CDR3 DNA reads TGTGCCAGCAGTTCAACAGGGGGCAGGGAAGAGACCCAGTACTTC. Amino acids: CASSSTGGREETQYF. The V call is TRBV28, the J call TRBJ2-5; TRBD1 aligns across 9 bases. The germline gives CDR1 MDHEN, CDR2 SYDVKM. Germline trimming cut 4 bases from V and 3 bases from J; bases unmatched to any gene: 6. This CDR3 spans 15 amino acids.